Shown below are 25 T cell receptor beta chains from a single sample sequenced in a study of CD4 and CD8 cells across lung adenocarcinoma regions. A single record per CDR3 protein comes from TCRdb applying MiXCR to the PCR reads. Counted here are about 23,000 distinct CDR3 sequences, about 51% occurring once; the ten biggest clones make up 20% to 25%. Source material: CD4+ T cells from the center of a lung tumor. The receptors come from a male donor with lung adenocarcinoma. The CD4 and CD8 labels of this study may be unreliable.

Worth noting for this clonotype: The junction differs from germline at one of its ends, possibly a read error. J is TRBJ2-3 and V is TRBV11-3; D perhaps matches TRBD2 (6 bases). The germline CDR1 and CDR2 sequences are SGHNT and YENEEA. The CDR3 is 15 amino acids. The CDR3 coding sequence is TGTGCCAGCAGCCAGGGACTCCCGGGCGGAGATACCCAGTATTTT. Amino acid sequence: CASSQGLPGGDTQYF.

This clonotype was seen a few times. The V and J genes are TRBV4-1 and TRBJ2-2; no clear D. Germline CDR1 is MGHRA and CDR2 is YSYEKL. This CDR3 comprises 14 residues. V lost 2 bases and J lost 1, with 5 bases in between. This CDR3 reads CASSQTENTGELFF. CDR3 DNA: TGCGCCAGCAGCCAAACAGAGAACACCGGGGAGCTGTTTTTT.

In regard to this clonotype: Germline and junction disagree at one end, which may indicate a read error. The chain links TRBV27 to TRBJ2-3; a possible D gene is TRBD1 (6 bases). CDR3 length: 16 amino acids. Per germline, CDR1 MNHEY and CDR2 SMNVEV (reference sequence). The CDR3 here is CASRLIGTFLTDMQYF. CDR3 DNA sequence: TGTGCCAGCCGTTTAATCGGGACATTCCTCACAGATATGCAGTACTTT.

In the case of this clonotype: Compared with germline, one end of the junction differs, possibly owing to a read error. The V gene is TRBV7-2, the J gene TRBJ2-1; D gene unclear. This CDR3 spans 15 amino acids. Germline CDR1 reads SGHTA; CDR2 reads FQGNSA. In nucleotides, the CDR3 is TGTGCCAGCAGCCGCGGTCTTAGTCGCTCCAATGAGCAGTTCTTT. Its translation is CASSRGLSRSNEQFF.

Points on this clonotype: The germline gene is not matched at one end of the junction; a read error may be the cause. The rearrangement joins TRBV6-1 to TRBJ2-6, with a weak D call TRBD1 (5 bases). Germline V gene lookup returns CDR1 MNHNS and CDR2 SASEGT. CDR3 length: 16 amino acids. The CDR3 loop reads CASSELGNSGANVLSF. The CDR3 nucleotides read TGTGCCAGCAGTGAGCTTGGCAACTCTGGGGCCAACGTGCTGTCTTTC.

The chain links TRBV12-3 or TRBV12-4 to TRBJ2-2; 11 bases line up with TRBD1. This CDR3 spans 16 amino acids. V gave up 7 bases and J gave up 4 bases; unmatched junction bases: 8. The CDR3 region is CASNLRTGGFTGELFF. The CDR3 coding sequence is TGTGCCAGCAATCTTAGGACAGGGGGCTTCACCGGGGAGCTGTTTTTT.

Regarding this clonotype: The junction shows a germline mismatch at one end, possibly a read error. The chain employs TRBV6-1 and TRBJ2-3, with TRBD2 matching over 7 bases. The CDR3 loop spans 14 amino acids. CDR1 is MNHNS, CDR2 SASEGT, per germline. CDR3 in amino acids: CASERLARQETQYF. CDR3 nucleotides: TGTGCCAGTGAAAGACTAGCCCGCCAAGAGACCCAGTATTTC.

In its sample, this clonotype was seen once. V is TRBV6-1 and J is TRBJ2-1, with D perhaps matching TRBD1 or TRBD2 (5 bases each). The CDR3 covers 13 residues. With 8 bases removed from V and 12 bases from J, the gap between germline ends came to 20 bases. Germline CDR1 is MNHNS and CDR2 is SASEGT. The CDR3: CASRDGTSDTQFF. The CDR3 coding sequence is TGTGCCAGCCGGGATGGGACCAGCGATACGCAGTTCTTC.

Of note for this clonotype: A much larger clone lies a single base off, so this may be a read error. V is TRBV6-1 and J is TRBJ2-1, with D possibly matching TRBD2 (6 bases). The better agreement between TRBJ2-7 and the DNA end casts doubt on the J call. The CDR3 extends over 12 amino acids. Germline V gives CDR1 MNHNS, CDR2 SASEGT. The CDR3 coding sequence is TGTGCCAGCCGGGGGTTAGGCGGCGAGCAGTACTTC. It specifies CASRGLGGEQYF.

The chain couples TRBV7-2 to TRBJ2-1; 9 bases map to TRBD2. The V gene's germline CDR1 is SGHTA and CDR2 FQGNSA. The trim removed 5 bases at V and 7 bases at J, leaving 12 bases unmatched. This CDR3 is 16 amino acids long. The CDR3 here is CASSPLLDSGRNEQFF. CDR3 sequence (DNA): TGTGCCAGCAGCCCTTTGTTGGATAGCGGGAGAAATGAGCAGTTCTTC.

This clonotype has more than one count but fewer than ten. This chain joins TRBV15 and TRBJ2-4, with 10 bases that match TRBD2. J gave up 1 base and V 1 base, and 4 bases lay outside the gene matches. Germline values: CDR1 LNHNV, CDR2 YYDKDF (reference sequence). The CDR3 covers 17 residues. CDR3 sequence reads: CATSRGAGLAAKNIQYF. The CDR3 DNA reads as TGTGCCACCAGCAGAGGAGCGGGACTAGCGGCCAAAAACATTCAGTACTTC.

This chain joins TRBV6-1 and TRBJ2-1, with 8 bases that match TRBD2. Germline V CDR1 and CDR2: MNHNS, SASEGT. V lost 8 bases to trimming and J lost 6 bases; unmatched junction nucleotides: 6. This CDR3 is built from 13 residues. DNA of the CDR3: TGTGCCAGCTGGCGACTAGCGAGCAATGAGCAGTTCTTC. This gives the protein CASWRLASNEQFF.

The chain's CDR3 is CASSQGQGADTQYF. In DNA, the CDR3 is TGTGCCAGCAGCCAGGGACAGGGGGCAGATACGCAGTATTTT. The chain recombines TRBV3-1 with TRBJ2-3; 11 bases are shared with TRBD1. Per germline, CDR1 LGHDT and CDR2 YNNKEL (reference sequence). The trim removed 3 bases at V and 4 bases at J, leaving 0 bases unmatched. The CDR3 totals 14 residues.

This rearrangement joins TRBV4-1 to TRBJ2-5; 10 bases are a match to TRBD2. Germline loops: CDR1 MGHRA, CDR2 YSYEKL. The junction had 8 bases not matched to a gene; V was cut back by 2 bases and J by 5 bases. The CDR3 extends over 16 amino acids. The CDR3 DNA is TGCGCCAGCAGCCAACTCCGCCAAGCGGGAGGGGAGACCCAGTACTTC. Translating gives CASSQLRQAGGETQYF.

This clonotype has a count of ten or more. The rearrangement joins TRBV14 to TRBJ2-1, with D uncertain. Germline V CDR1 and CDR2: SGHDN, FVKESK. The V end lost 1 base, the J end lost 6 bases, and 19 bases lay between the germline ends. The CDR3 is 17 residues long. CDR3 loop: CASSQGLGLVFPNEQFF. The DNA for the CDR3 is TGTGCCAGCAGCCAAGGTTTGGGTCTAGTCTTTCCCAATGAGCAGTTCTTC.

This clonotype came up many times. The CDR3 sequence: CASGPFGGQETQYF. Written as DNA, the CDR3 is TGTGCCAGCGGTCCTTTCGGGGGCCAAGAGACCCAGTACTTC. The J gene is TRBJ2-5, the V gene TRBV27; D might be TRBD2 (6 bases). V was shortened by 8 bases and J by 1 base, with 14 bases between the two germline ends. The CDR3 covers 14 residues. Germline loops: CDR1 MNHEY, CDR2 SMNVEV (reference sequence).

This clonotype appeared many times. This sequence joins TRBV6-5 and TRBJ2-7; TRBD2 aligns across 10 bases. From germline, CDR1 is MNHEY and CDR2 SVGAGI. The CDR3 runs 15 residues. J lost 0 bases, V lost 4 bases, and 3 bases had no gene match. The CDR3 bases are TGTGCCAGCAGTTCCTTAGCGGGAGGCTCCTACGAGCAGTACTTC. Translating it yields CASSSLAGGSYEQYF.

The CDR3 loop is CASSVGRGNTIYF. As DNA, the CDR3 is TGTGCCAGCAGCGTAGGGAGGGGAAACACCATATATTTT. The rearrangement links TRBV9 to TRBJ1-3; D is unresolved. V was clipped by 0 bases and J by 4 bases, with 5 bases between them. Germline-derived CDR1 and CDR2 are SGDLS and YYNGEE. The CDR3 length is 13 residues. The full variable domain, with the rest looked up from reference TRBV9 and TRBJ1-3, is DSGVTQTPKHLITATGQRVTLRCSPRSGDLSVYWYQQSLDQGLQFLIQYYNGEERAKGNILERFSAQQFPDLHSELNLSSLELGDSALYFCASSVGRGNTIYFGEGSWLTVV.

This clonotype was counted at least ten times. The chain joins TRBV6-4 to TRBJ2-1; no reliable D call. The assigned J gene may be wrong: the sequence end matches TRBJ2-7 better. Looked up from germline, CDR1 is MRHNA and CDR2 is SNTAGT. This CDR3 is 13 amino acids long. In DNA, the CDR3 is TGTGCCAGCAGTGTCCAGAGTACCAATGAGCAGTACTTC. Translated: CASSVQSTNEQYF.

As to this clonotype: The junction shows a germline mismatch at one end, possibly a read error. This sequence joins TRBV6-5 and TRBJ2-2; D gene uncertain. Germline CDR1 and CDR2: MNHEY and SVGAGI. This CDR3 is 15 amino acids long. The CDR3 loop is CASRLQSVIPDELYF. For the CDR3, the DNA is TGTGCCAGCAGACTCCAGTCCGTGATTCCCGATGAGCTGTATTTT.

In this sample, this clonotype turned up many times. The J gene is TRBJ2-7, the V gene TRBV6-4; TRBD2 matches at 7 bases. V trimming: 0 bases; J trimming: 0 bases; junction bases outside the gene matches: 8. Germline loops: CDR1 MRHNA, CDR2 SNTAGT. This CDR3 has 17 residues. Here the CDR3 reads CASSDSLTSPSSYEQYF. DNA for the CDR3: TGTGCCAGCAGTGACTCGTTGACTAGCCCGAGCTCCTACGAGCAGTACTTC.

This clonotype was counted at least ten times. J is TRBJ1-2 and V is TRBV6-1, with D uncertain. Per germline, CDR1 MNHNS and CDR2 SASEGT. The length of the CDR3 is 14 residues. V was cut by 4 bases and J by 2 bases, with 11 bases left in between. CDR3: CASSVTQENYGYTF. Here the CDR3 DNA reads TGTGCCAGCAGTGTGACTCAAGAAAACTATGGCTACACCTTC.

A word on this clonotype: One junction end disagrees with the germline gene, perhaps due to a read error. The CDR3 nucleotides read TGTGCCAGCAGTGGGGCCGGTGCCAAAGATACGCAGTACTTT. Its protein product is CASSGAGAKDTQYF. The chain recombines TRBV27 with TRBJ2-3, with TRBD1 as a possible D gene (5 bases). There are 14 residues in the CDR3. Germline V gene lookup returns CDR1 MNHEY and CDR2 SMNVEV (reference sequence).

This rearrangement joins TRBV4-2 to TRBJ2-1; 14 positions match TRBD2. The CDR3 loop spans 20 amino acids. J gave up 7 bases and V 1 base, and 15 bases lay outside the gene matches. Germline V gene lookup returns CDR1 LGHNA and CDR2 YNFKEQ. The CDR3 nucleotides are TGTGCCAGCAGCCAAGTACTGGGACTAGCGGGAGTCACAGGGGGGAATGAGCAGTTCTTC. Translation: CASSQVLGLAGVTGGNEQFF.

This clonotype was observed many times. The rearrangement joins TRBV12-3 or TRBV12-4 to TRBJ1-6; D possibly corresponds to TRBD1 (6 bases). Between the trimmed V and J ends, which lost 4 bases and 9 bases, there was a span of 16 bases. The CDR3 loop spans 15 amino acids. CDR3 loop: CASSSGGPRGSPLHF. The CDR3, as DNA: TGTGCCAGCAGTTCGGGGGGGCCTCGGGGTTCACCCCTCCACTTT.